The next 6 T cell receptor beta chains were all read from a single sample in a study of T cell responses to AZD1222 COVID-19 vaccine. Data came from immunoSEQ multiplex PCR; TCRdb stores just in-frame clones and leaves some out. The table records about 130,000 clones, around 89% of them present only once. Specimen: peripheral blood, collected on day 0 of AZD1222 vaccination. Receptor source: an adult in good health.

The J gene is TRBJ2-5, the V gene TRBV7-2; 8 bases line up with TRBD2. The CDR3 consists of 15 residues. The germline V gene encodes CDR1 SGHTA and CDR2 FQGNSA. The V gene end was trimmed by 5 bases and the J gene end by 5 bases; junction bases not matched to a gene: 10. CDR3 nucleotides: TGTGCCAGCAGCCCTAATTCACGGGGGGGCGAGACCCAGTACTTC. This gives the protein CASSPNSRGGETQYF.

The gene calls are TRBV2 and TRBJ2-2, with a tentative D call TRBD1 (5 bases). CDR3 length equals 15 residues. Trimming removed 6 bases from V and 0 bases from J, with 11 bases in between. CDR1 is SNHLY and CDR2 is FYNNEI in the germline V gene. In DNA form, the CDR3 reads TGTGCCAGCAGACAGGCGAACACGAACACCGGGGAGCTGTTTTTT. Encoded protein: CASRQANTNTGELFF.

The chain has TRBV29-1 and TRBJ1-2; D gene unclear. The CDR3 is 13 amino acids. The germline V and J ends were trimmed by 5 bases and 8 bases, with 18 bases remaining between them. The germline V gene encodes CDR1 SQVTM and CDR2 ANQGSEA. This CDR3 reads CSVLGKQTRGYTF. The CDR3 region has the DNA TGCAGCGTTCTGGGGAAGCAGACGCGGGGCTACACCTTC.

The rearrangement uses TRBV10-3 and TRBJ1-4; no clear D gene. This CDR3 comprises 13 residues. V was cut by 0 bases and J by 8 bases, with 7 bases left in between. Germline V CDR1 and CDR2: ENHRY, SYGVKD. CDR3 sequence reads: CAISESVSEKLFF. As DNA, the CDR3 is TGTGCCATCAGTGAGTCGGTGAGCGAAAAACTGTTTTTT.

This sequence joins TRBV2 and TRBJ1-2, with D unclear. V lost 1 base and J lost 0, with 6 bases in between. Germline V lookup: CDR1 SNHLY, CDR2 FYNNEI. The CDR3 loop spans 14 amino acids. CDR3 sequence: CASSEGAANYGYTF. The CDR3 nucleotides read TGTGCCAGCAGTGAAGGAGCAGCTAACTATGGCTACACCTTC.

The V call is TRBV28, the J call TRBJ1-5; the D is unclear. The CDR3 loop spans 13 amino acids. The V and J ends lost 4 bases and 0 bases respectively, with 4 bases between them. The germline gives CDR1 MDHEN, CDR2 SYDVKM. CDR3 nucleotides: TGTGCCAGCAGTTCGAATAGCAATCAGCCCCAGCATTTT. The encoded protein is CASSSNSNQPQHF.